Each of the 7 T cell receptor beta chains below was sequenced from the same sample in a study of blood T cell repertoires in COVID-19. Sequencing was performed with immunoSEQ multiplex PCR; in TCRdb, only in-frame clones are kept and a portion is missing. Here the sample spans approximately 150,000 clones, 88% being singletons. The sample taken for sequencing was peripheral blood. These TCRs come from a woman in her sixties with acute or convalescent COVID-19.

The rearrangement links TRBV29-1 to TRBJ2-2; tentative D call: TRBD2 (5 bases). Germline CDR1 SQVTM, CDR2 ANQGSEA. The CDR3 consists of 14 residues. V gave up 5 bases and J gave up 6 bases, with 16 bases separating them. As DNA, the CDR3 is TGCAGCGTTAGAGGAGGATTTTTCGCCGGGGAGCTGTTTTTT. Translated, it gives CSVRGGFFAGELFF.

The J gene is TRBJ1-1, the V gene TRBV2; tentatively, D is TRBD1 (5 bases). CDR1 is SNHLY, CDR2 FYNNEI, per germline. V lost 4 bases to trimming and J lost 4 bases, with 13 bases between them. The CDR3 loop spans 14 amino acids. The CDR3 is CASSGPLQGTEAFF. Here the CDR3 DNA reads TGTGCCAGCAGTGGACCTCTCCAGGGCACTGAAGCTTTCTTT.

This rearrangement joins TRBV5-4 to TRBJ2-5, with 10 bases fitting TRBD2. Germline V gene sequence: CDR1 SGHNT, CDR2 YYREEE (reference sequence). J was trimmed by 2 bases and V by 4 bases; bases with no gene match: 8. CDR3 length equals 16 residues. CDR3 nucleotides: TGTGCCAGCAGCCCAGCTAGCGGGGGAAATCAAGAGACCCAGTACTTC. It is translated as CASSPASGGNQETQYF. The whole variable domain, remainder taken from reference TRBV5-4 and TRBJ2-5, is ETGVTQSPTHLIKTRGQQVTLRCSSQSGHNTVSWYQQALGQGPQFIFQYYREEENGRGNFPPRFSGLQFPNYSSELNVNALELDDSALYLCASSPASGGNQETQYFGPGTRLLVL.

This clone was counted a single time. The chain has TRBV28 and TRBJ2-5, with D tentatively TRBD2 (5 bases). The CDR3 contains 16 residues. Germline V gene sequence: CDR1 MDHEN, CDR2 SYDVKM. The V and J ends lost 6 bases and 5 bases respectively, with 22 bases between them. The CDR3 loop reads CASSLSSDGVRETQYF. DNA of the CDR3: TGTGCCAGCAGCCTTTCCTCGGACGGGGTCAGGGAGACCCAGTACTTC. The entire variable domain, with the rest obtained from reference TRBV28 and TRBJ2-5, is as follows: DVKVTQSSRYLVKRTGEKVFLECVQDMDHENMFWYRQDPGLGLRLIYFSYDVKMKEKGDIPEGYSVSREKKERFSLILESASTNQTSMYLCASSLSSDGVRETQYFGPGTRLLVL.

This clone was seen only a few times. The chain links TRBV30 to TRBJ1-1, with 8 bases lining up with TRBD1. J gave up 4 bases and V 2 bases, and 3 bases lay outside the gene matches. CDR3 size: 13 residues. Germline V gives CDR1 GTSNPN, CDR2 SVGIG (reference sequence). CDR3 loop: CAWSLDRGTEAFF. The CDR3 bases are TGTGCCTGGAGTCTCGACAGGGGCACTGAAGCTTTCTTT.

The chain recombines TRBV20-1 with TRBJ1-1, with D possibly matching TRBD1 (6 bases). With 7 bases removed from V and 3 bases from J, the gap between germline ends came to 9 bases. The CDR3 runs 11 residues. CDR1 DFQATT and CDR2 SNEGSKA come from the germline V gene (reference sequence). CDR3 nucleotides: TGCAGTGTCTCAGGGGACACTGAAGCTTTCTTT. This sequence encodes CSVSGDTEAFF.

V gene TRBV11-1 combines with J gene TRBJ1-2; 7 nucleotides agree with TRBD1. The CDR3 has 14 residues. V shed 5 bases, J shed 3 bases, and the junction held 6 bases outside the gene matches. Germline V lookup: CDR1 SGHAT, CDR2 FQDESV (reference sequence). The CDR3 DNA sequence: TGTGCCAGCAGCCCGGGACAGCATCACTATGGCTACACCTTC. Translated: CASSPGQHHYGYTF.